Listed below are T cell receptor beta chains from one sample, sequenced in a study of T cells after yellow fever vaccination. Each CDR3 protein gets one entry after TCRdb re-called the 5' RACE reads with MiXCR. The sample contains a few hundred thousand distinct CDR3 sequences, under 5% of which appear only once. The material sequenced was PBMCs, taken 5 days after the yellow fever booster vaccination. These receptors were collected from a man aged 18 to 29 who received the YFV17D yellow fever vaccine. Each CDR3 is given with its conserved first and last residue. D genes are given only for firm matches. A row's size may be missing; if present it is once, few, many or a size class.

cdr3_aa cdr3_nt v_call clone_size j_call d_call
CSASVQGVGGGLRTEAFF TGCAGTGCTAGTGTTCAGGGTGTTGGGGGGGGCCTGCGCACTGAAGCTTTCTTT TRBV20-1 . TRBJ1-1 .
CSARPGQLNTGELFF TGCAGTGCTAGACCGGGACAGTTGAACACCGGGGAGCTGTTTTTT TRBV20-1 many TRBJ2-2 TRBD1
CASSHQQASTDTQYF TGCGCCAGCAGCCACCAACAGGCTAGCACAGATACGCAGTATTTT TRBV5-1 . TRBJ2-3 .
CSARDLARNSYEQYF TGCAGTGCTAGAGACTTAGCACGGAACTCCTACGAGCAGTACTTC TRBV20-1 . TRBJ2-7 .
CASSWTGLNTEAFF TGTGCCAGCAGCTGGACAGGGTTGAACACTGAAGCTTTCTTT TRBV5-5 . TRBJ1-1 TRBD1
CAWSPGQRGYTF TGTGCCTGGAGTCCGGGACAGCGTGGCTACACCTTC TRBV30 few TRBJ1-2 TRBD1
CASRRTSGNTGELFF TGTGCCAGCAGGAGGACTAGCGGGAACACCGGGGAGCTGTTTTTT TRBV12-3/TRBV12-4 . TRBJ2-2 TRBD2
CASSPIAGPRSSYEQYF TGTGCCAGCAGCCCGATTGCGGGTCCTAGGAGCTCCTACGAGCAGTACTTC TRBV7-9 few TRBJ2-7 .
CASSLDTGGYNEQFF TGTGCCAGCAGCTTAGATACGGGAGGGTACAATGAGCAGTTCTTC TRBV7-2 many TRBJ2-1 TRBD2
CASSAYLDTQYF TGTGCCAGCAGCGCCTACTTGGATACGCAGTATTTT TRBV7-6 many TRBJ2-3 .
CASSASPGLASDTQYF TGCGCCAGCAGCGCGTCGCCGGGACTAGCTTCAGATACGCAGTATTTT TRBV5-1 many TRBJ2-3 TRBD2
CARNTQGGGNTEAFF TGTGCCAGAAATACACAGGGGGGGGGGAACACTGAAGCTTTCTTT TRBV12-3/TRBV12-4 few TRBJ1-1 TRBD1
CASSMRGQPQHF TGTGCCAGTAGTATGAGGGGGCAGCCCCAGCATTTT TRBV19 few TRBJ1-5 .
CASSLTTFNYGYTF TGCGCCAGCAGCTTGACAACCTTTAACTATGGCTACACCTTC TRBV5-1 many TRBJ1-2 .
CASHDPGGVTDTQYF TGTGCCAGCCACGACCCAGGCGGGGTAACAGATACGCAGTATTTT TRBV27 . TRBJ2-3 .
CASSLDSARAGAEQYF TGTGCCAGCAGCTTGGATTCCGCGAGGGCCGGGGCCGAGCAGTACTTC TRBV5-4 many TRBJ2-7 .
CASSYHGAVRTEAFF TGTGCCAGCAGTTACCATGGGGCTGTTCGTACTGAAGCTTTCTTT TRBV6-2/TRBV6-3 . TRBJ1-1 .
CAGYRVRAGELFF TGTGCCGGCTACAGGGTGCGGGCCGGGGAGCTGTTTTTT TRBV7-9 many TRBJ2-2 .
CASSLVFPYNSPLHF TGTGCCAGCAGCTTAGTTTTTCCGTATAATTCACCCCTCCACTTT TRBV7-2 . TRBJ1-6 .
CASKTGGSSEAFF TGCGCCAGCAAGACAGGGGGCTCCTCTGAAGCTTTCTTT TRBV4-1 . TRBJ1-1 TRBD1
CASSPPGQQTYGYTF TGTGCCAGCTCCCCACCGGGACAGCAGACCTATGGCTACACCTTC TRBV18 many TRBJ1-2 TRBD1
CSARTSPGQGVEQYF TGCAGTGCTAGGACTTCTCCGGGACAGGGGGTCGAGCAGTACTTC TRBV20-1 few TRBJ2-7 TRBD1
CASSVDRDTEAFF TGTGCCAGCAGCGTAGACAGGGACACTGAAGCTTTCTTT TRBV11-2 many TRBJ1-1 TRBD1
CASSLQAYTEAFF TGTGCCAGCAGCCTACAGGCGTACACTGAAGCTTTCTTT TRBV7-6 . TRBJ1-1 .
CASSYRTSGGDNEQFF TGTGCCAGCAGTTACCGAACTAGCGGGGGAGACAATGAGCAGTTCTTC TRBV6-2/TRBV6-3 many TRBJ2-1 TRBD2
CASSLPVVGPRSTDTQYF TGTGCCAGCAGCTTACCGGTAGTGGGCCCGCGATCCACAGATACGCAGTATTTT TRBV7-8 many TRBJ2-3 .
CASSPRVGDYGYTF TGTGCCAGCAGCCCCAGGGTAGGAGACTATGGCTACACCTTC TRBV7-2 few TRBJ1-2 .
CASSEQGARDQPQHF TGTGCCAGCAGCGAACAGGGGGCGCGTGATCAGCCCCAGCATTTT TRBV2 many TRBJ1-5 TRBD1
CASSFPGLSAKNIQYF TGTGCCAGCAGCTTCCCAGGGCTCTCAGCCAAAAACATTCAGTACTTC TRBV7-2 many TRBJ2-4 .
CSAPAVGGEKLFF TGCAGTGCCCCGGCCGTGGGCGGTGAAAAACTGTTTTTT TRBV20-1 many TRBJ1-4 .
CASSRWDRSSTDTQYF TGTGCCAGCAGCCGCTGGGACAGATCTAGCACAGATACGCAGTATTTT TRBV7-6 few TRBJ2-3 TRBD1
CSASWGTSTDTQYF TGCAGTGCTAGCTGGGGTACTAGCACAGATACGCAGTATTTT TRBV20-1 many TRBJ2-3 .
CASSSTPSYNEQFF TGTGCCAGCAGCTCAACTCCCTCCTACAATGAGCAGTTCTTC TRBV7-3 . TRBJ2-1 .
CASSEVPSYNEQFF TGCGCCAGCAGCGAAGTCCCGTCCTACAATGAGCAGTTCTTC TRBV5-1 many TRBJ2-1 .
CASSPDSGESYEQYF TGCGCCAGCAGCCCGGATAGCGGGGAGAGCTACGAGCAGTACTTC TRBV4-1 . TRBJ2-7 TRBD2
CASSQSPLAGGRISYNEQFF TGTGCCAGCAGCCAATCACCTCTAGCGGGGGGGCGTATTTCGTACAATGAGCAGTTCTTC TRBV4-2 few TRBJ2-1 TRBD2
CAISESASGGANEQFF TGTGCCATCAGTGAGTCGGCTAGCGGGGGGGCTAATGAGCAGTTCTTC TRBV10-3 many TRBJ2-1 TRBD2
CASSPPRDFTLSYNEQFF TGTGCCAGCAGCCCGCCGCGGGACTTTACGCTCTCCTACAATGAGCAGTTCTTC TRBV6-6 few TRBJ2-1 .
CASSSLGTGGSYNEQFF TGTGCCAGCAGTTCTTTAGGGACAGGGGGTTCCTACAATGAGCAGTTCTTC TRBV6-5 few TRBJ2-1 TRBD1
CASSQTSGQETQYF TGTGCCAGCAGTCAGACAAGCGGGCAAGAGACCCAGTACTTC TRBV2 . TRBJ2-5 .
CASSVGPTGSTEAFF TGTGCCAGCAGCGTAGGACCTACAGGCTCCACTGAAGCTTTCTTT TRBV7-2 . TRBJ1-1 .
CASSLGQLNEKLFF TGCGCCAGCAGCTTGGGACAGCTTAATGAAAAACTGTTTTTT TRBV5-1 . TRBJ1-4 .
CASSLAPPAGEFEQYF TGCGCCAGCAGCTTGGCCCCGCCAGCAGGGGAGTTCGAGCAGTACTTC TRBV5-1 many TRBJ2-7 .
CASTGQGANTEAFF TGTGCCAGCACGGGACAGGGGGCCAACACTGAAGCTTTCTTT TRBV12-3/TRBV12-4 few TRBJ1-1 TRBD1
CASSLEGRPNYGYTF TGCGCCAGCAGCTTGGAGGGACGGCCTAACTATGGCTACACCTTC TRBV5-1 . TRBJ1-2 .
CASSLRDSPLHF TGTGCCAGCAGCTTACGGGATTCACCCCTCCACTTT TRBV7-8 many TRBJ1-6 .
CASSFGLGQGFNSPLHF TGTGCCAGCAGCTTCGGTCTCGGACAGGGTTTTAATTCACCCCTCCACTTT TRBV11-2 many TRBJ1-6 TRBD1
CASSFAWGEGETQYF TGTGCCAGCAGCTTCGCGTGGGGAGAGGGAGAGACCCAGTACTTC TRBV7-9 . TRBJ2-5 .
CASSSRGVISNQPQHF TGTGCCAGCAGTTCTAGGGGGGTCATAAGCAATCAGCCCCAGCATTTT TRBV6-2/TRBV6-3 . TRBJ1-5 .
CASSLRVGETQYF TGTGCCAGCAGCTTACGGGTCGGGGAGACCCAGTACTTC TRBV7-8 many TRBJ2-5 .
CAWRTFGSTEAFF TGTGCCTGGAGGACATTCGGTAGCACTGAAGCTTTCTTT TRBV30 . TRBJ1-1 .
CASSQALGQERDYGYTF TGCGCCAGCAGCCAAGCTCTGGGACAGGAGAGGGACTATGGCTACACCTTC TRBV4-3 few TRBJ1-2 TRBD1
CSAGDRGNF TGCAGTGCTGGGGACAGGGGGAATTTT TRBV20-1 few TRBJ1-5 TRBD1